The 3 T cell receptor beta chains reported below all come from one sample, sequenced in a study of metastatic and nonmetastatic thyroid tumors. Treatment of any kind had been given to no patient before thyroid surgery. With MiXCR, TCRdb reprocessed the PCR reads. Here the sample spans about 5,200 clones, around 25% being singletons. Specimen: adjacent normal tissue. All receptors derive from a female donor with papillary thyroid cancer or a benign thyroid nodule (not recorded which). Some clones in this sample may be carry-over from other donors' samples.

In its sample, this clone was seen many times. This chain uses TRBV7-8 with TRBJ1-2, with D possibly being TRBD1 (6 bases). V lost 4 bases, J lost 5 bases, and 11 bases lay in between. The germline CDR1 and CDR2 sequences are SGHVS and FQNEAQ. This CDR3 is built from 13 residues. This CDR3 is CASSSDRTYGYTF. For the CDR3, the DNA is TGTGCCAGCAGCTCGGACAGAACTTATGGCTACACCTTC.

This clone was found many times. V gene TRBV7-2 combines with J gene TRBJ2-2; D is undetermined. This CDR3 contains 12 residues. The V end was cut by 1 base, the J end by 6 bases, with 3 bases between. The germline V gene encodes CDR1 SGHTA and CDR2 FQGNSA. CDR3 residues: CASSLGSGELFF. DNA of the CDR3: TGTGCCAGCAGCTTAGGGTCCGGGGAGCTGTTTTTT.

The chain carries TRBV20-1 and TRBJ2-5, with a tentative D call TRBD2 (6 bases). The CDR3 contains 15 residues. The germline CDR1 and CDR2 sequences are DFQATT and SNEGSKA (reference sequence). Trimming took off 6 bases at V and 4 bases at J, with 21 bases between the two ends. CDR3 sequence reads: CSARSVTSGGETQYF. The CDR3 DNA is TGCAGTGCCCGCTCGGTGACTAGTGGGGGAGAGACCCAGTACTTC.